These T cell receptor beta chains were read from a single sample in a study of breast tumors, draining lymph nodes, adjacent tissues. MiXCR, run by TCRdb on the multiplex PCR reads, gives a single entry per CDR3 protein. The sample includes about 230,000 distinct CDR3 sequences, about a third seen only once; the top ten take approximately 1.5%. Sequencing input: axillary lymph node tissue. These receptors all stem from a female donor with breast cancer. Some clones in this sample may be carry-over from other donors' samples. The CDR3 runs from the conserved cysteine through the conserved F or W. The D gene is left open where the match is weak. Size is omitted from some rows. Given values are once, few, many or a class for expanded clones.

d_call	clone_size	j_call	v_call	cdr3_nt	cdr3_aa
TRBD2	many	TRBJ2-1	TRBV20-1	TGCAGTGCTAGGACTAGCGGGAACTACAATGAGCAGTTCTTC	CSARTSGNYNEQFF
NA	NA	TRBJ1-1	TRBV4-2	TGTGCCAGCAGCTTGTTTGTGAACACTGAAGCTTCCTTT	CASSLFVNTEASF
TRBD1	many	TRBJ1-5	TRBV3-1	TGTGCCAGCAGCCAAGGCGGGACAGGGGGCGTTCAGCCCCAGCATTTT	CASSQGGTGGVQPQHF
TRBD1	many	TRBJ2-1	TRBV3-1	TGTGCCAGCAGGGGACAGAGCTCCTACAATGAGCAGTTCTTC	CASRGQSSYNEQFF
NA	many	TRBJ2-7	TRBV6-1	TGTGCCAGCAGTGACAAGGGACGGCGGGGAGAGCAGTACTTC	CASSDKGRRGEQYF
NA	many	TRBJ2-1	TRBV20-1	TGCAGTGCTGGGGGACTCTCCTACAATGAGCAGTTCTTC	CSAGGLSYNEQFF
TRBD2	NA	TRBJ2-7	TRBV27	TGTGCCAGCAGTTTAGGTAGCGGGACAACCTACGAGCAGTACTTC	CASSLGSGTTYEQYF
TRBD2	NA	TRBJ2-7	TRBV2	TGTGCCAGCAGTGACACGGGAGGTTCCTACGAGCAGTACTTC	CASSDTGGSYEQYF
NA	many	TRBJ1-5	TRBV15	TGTGCCACCAGCAGAGGCGGCCGAGGTAGCAATCAGCCCCAGCATTTT	CATSRGGRGSNQPQHF
TRBD1	many	TRBJ2-1	TRBV9	TGTGCCAGCAGCGACGGACAGGTCTACAATGAGCAGTTCTTC	CASSDGQVYNEQFF
NA	many	TRBJ2-3	TRBV11-2	TGTGCCAGCAGCTTAGAGCCAGGGGGGCTACTGACGCAGTATTTT	CASSLEPGGLLTQYF
NA	NA	TRBJ2-5	TRBV2	TGTGCCAGCAGTCATGAGCGCCAAGAGACCCAGTACTTC	CASSHERQETQYF
NA	NA	TRBJ2-3	TRBV19	TGTGCCAGTAGTCCCCGCGGGTCCGGCACAGATACGCAGTATTTT	CASSPRGSGTDTQYF
TRBD2	many	TRBJ2-5	TRBV6-6	TGTGCCAGCAGTCTCCGGACTAGCGGGAGGGATAAAGAGACCCAGTACTTC	CASSLRTSGRDKETQYF
TRBD2	few	TRBJ2-5	TRBV6-6	TGTGCCAGCAGTCACGGGGGACTAGAACGCAACCAAGAGACCCAGTACTTC	CASSHGGLERNQETQYF
TRBD2	many	TRBJ2-3	TRBV10-3	TGTGCCATCAGTGATGACGGGAGGGCAGATACGCAGTATTTT	CAISDDGRADTQYF
NA	many	TRBJ2-2	TRBV9	TGTGCCAGCAGCGTTGATGTCGGGGAGCTGTTTTTT	CASSVDVGELFF
NA	NA	TRBJ1-2	TRBV11-3	TGTGCCAGCAGCTTAGTGCGGGGTAACTATGGCTACACCTTC	CASSLVRGNYGYTF
NA	few	TRBJ1-1	TRBV5-1	TGCGCCAGCGCAACCGACAGGTCGAGGAGTACTGAAGCTTTCTTT	CASATDRSRSTEAFF
NA	NA	TRBJ1-5	TRBV7-9	TGTGCCAGCAGATCCCCTCGTATGTATAGCAATCAGCCCCAGCATTTT	CASRSPRMYSNQPQHF
TRBD2	NA	TRBJ2-2	TRBV6-2/TRBV6-3	TGTGCCAGCAGGCGACGGGGACTAGCGGATAACACCGGGGAGCTGTTTTTT	CASRRRGLADNTGELFF
NA	NA	TRBJ2-3	TRBV7-9	TGTGCCAGCAGCAGTCAGAAGACAGATACGCAGTATTTT	CASSSQKTDTQYF
NA	many	TRBJ2-4	TRBV19	TGTGCCAGTAGTCAGGGGCTGGGCAGCAAAAACATTCAGTACTTC	CASSQGLGSKNIQYF